This T cell receptor beta chain was retrieved from a study of blood T cell repertoires in COVID-19 (dated by TCRdb to the early 2020s). Background on the whole study: The collaborator samples originated in the United States, Italy and Spain and spanned the acute and convalescent phases of COVID-19. The repertoires were released in a freely available public database meant as a resource for research on the immune response to SARS-CoV-2. Samples came from the ongoing ImmuneRACE study (first 160 participants) plus 1,254 subjects from 6 global collaborators. The prospective study material was composed of cDNA or gDNA derived from T cells, B-cell-depleted T cells, or PBMCs. The dataset comprised deeply sampled blood TCRbeta repertoires from subjects exposed to, actively infected with, or recovered from COVID-19. HLA class I and class II types, where available, came from metadata supplied by the sample provider rather than from assay-based typing. Nearly every sample came with metadata listing a de-identified subject ID, COVID-19 status, age in years and sex. Broader findings and caveats from the paper: The amount of clinical and demographic metadata varied by source and participant and was provided uncurated.

TCRbeta CDR3 regions were amplified from genomic DNA by means of the immunoSEQ Assay, a bias-controlled multiplex PCR. Per the source publication's procedure: Nucleated cell counts per sample were estimated from amplification of reference gene primers within the assay. Sequence reads were collapsed and filtered to measure the absolute abundance of every unique TCRbeta CDR3 rearrangement. Productive Simpson clonality was computed per sample as the square root of Simpson's diversity index over productive rearrangements. TCRdb obtained this table from immuneACCESS and retained in-frame rearrangements with V and J assigned. These tables miss some clones; where compared with another copy, unresolved V genes account for less than half of the shortfall, and the remainder is unexplained. V and J calls and clone size are as listed in that table; D and trimming were resolved from the DNA. The sample table shows about 45,000 clones, and approximately 80% are seen once. The top ten constitute roughly 20% of the sample.

Via the germline V gene (reference sequence), CDR1 is LGHDT and CDR2 YNNKEL. CDR3 length: 17 amino acids, cysteine to phenylalanine. Only the CDR3 DNA stays, 51 bases, in frame from base 1. The germline ends are 12 bases apart after V is trimmed by 0 bases and J by 3 bases. Collaborating institutions collected whole blood in K2EDTA tubes following their own protocols. For TCRbeta analysis, collaborators shipped samples as frozen whole blood, isolated PBMCs, or DNA extracted from either of those sample types. This clone occurred a few times. It has no known antigen specificity. The sample holds no much larger clone one base away, and base qualities are not on file.

The sequence derives from a man in his 70s with acute or convalescent COVID-19. The sequencing input was peripheral blood. The V and J segments used are TRBV3-1 (or the pseudogene TRBV3-2) and TRBJ2-6; possibly the D gene is TRBD2, per 7 matching bases. The bases are TGTGCCAGCAGCCAAGAAGTCGGGGGGCGTGGGGCCAACGTCCTGACTTTC. It specifies CASSQEVGGRGANVLTF.